This TCR beta chain is from a study of shared clonotypes between healthy human individuals. Study-level results: Naive subsets generally exceeded memory subsets in estimated richness.

Samples underwent the assay at deep level. Roughly 33,000 T cell genomes, or 200 ng DNA, went into the sorted-subset replicate PCRs. As processed by the authors: Without quality scores, immunoSEQ junctional reads could not be filtered like full-length reads. Assay: immunoSEQ multiplex PCR; the TCRdb copy retains only in-frame clones and omits some. That table is the source of V, J and clone size, and D and trimming were worked out from the DNA. Of over a million clones detected, around 78% appear once; the ten largest clones hold more than 0.45%. On this clone: Its antigen is unknown.

The CDR3 spans 13 residues. Trimming took off 5 bases at V and 2 bases at J, with 10 bases between the two ends. Germline V gene sequence: CDR1 SGHTA, CDR2 FQGNSA. The TCR sequence derives from a man between 18 and 35 years old in good health. Some clones in this sample may be carry-over from other donors' samples. Sequencing input: memory CD4+ T cells from PBMCs. Subset of the sample: CD45RA-negative fraction. The chain employs TRBV7-2 and TRBJ2-7, with D possibly matching TRBD2 (6 bases). CDR3 DNA sequence: TGTGCCAGCAGCCGGGACTTAACCTACGAGCAGTACTTC. Translating gives CASSRDLTYEQYF. The variable domain in full, completed from reference TRBV7-2 and TRBJ2-7, reads GAGVSQSPSNKVTEKGKDVELRCDPISGHTALYWYRQSLGQGLEFLIYFQGNSAPDKSGLPSDRFSAERTGGSVSTLTIQRTQQEDSAVYLCASSRDLTYEQYFGPGTRLTVT.